The clone carrying this T cell receptor beta chain has more than one count but fewer than ten. The antigen is undetermined. Trimming pared 4 bases from V and 2 bases from J, leaving 11 bases between. Germline V gene data show CDR1 as MNHEY and CDR2 as SVGAGI. This CDR3 is built from 14 residues. 13 Jbeta primers and 60 Vbeta primers were used for the PCR. Using immunoSEQ multiplex PCR, the repertoire was profiled, and TCRdb retains in-frame clones only, with some absent. The data contain about 120,000 clones, roughly 75% of them singletons. The sample is drawn from a study of cytomegalovirus exposure and HLA in healthy donors. Study-wide results and caveats: Analysis was performed later, and it showed HLA-associated TCR beta chains to be more clonally expanded than equally common others.

The sequencing input was PBMCs. The chain combines TRBV6-5 with TRBJ1-2; D is unresolved. The receptor comes from a woman aged 45 to 65 in good health and CMV-seronegative. The CDR3 DNA is TGTGCCAGCAGTTCTAGGGAGATGAACTATGGCTACACCTTC. Translating gives CASSSREMNYGYTF.